This T cell receptor beta chain derives from a study of liver allograft versus peripheral blood T cells (dated by TCRdb to the early 2020s). Study-level background: The study compared the T cell receptor repertoires present in transplanted livers with the repertoires present in the peripheral blood of liver transplant recipients. General conclusions and limits of the study: The T cell receptor repertoires within liver allografts were reported to be different from the T cell receptor repertoires detected in peripheral blood.

Instrument on record: Illumina MiSeq. TCRdb redid the processing of the public reads, applying fastp at Q25 and MiXCR, and retained in-frame beta chains. Rows merge per CDR3 protein into single entries with the most common DNA and genes. In all, the sample holds over 5,500 distinct CDR3 sequences, and around 18% of those were seen once. In total, the top ten clones hold about 57% of the sample. Note on this clonotype: Its antigen is currently not known. No clone much larger than this one lies a single base away; base qualities are absent.

As encoded in the germline V gene (reference sequence), CDR1 is SEHNR while CDR2 is FQNEAQ. From the cysteine through the phenylalanine, the CDR3 covers 16 amino acids. Only CDR3 DNA is held: 48 bases, read in frame from base 1. Trimming at the junction amounts to 1 base on V and 6 bases on J, and the germline ends lie 18 bases apart. The sequence derives from a human patient who had a liver transplant. Following transplantation, T cells from the graft donor may be among those present. The chain was built from TRBV7-9 and TRBJ1-2; the D gene is perhaps TRBD1, from 6 matching bases. The nucleotides are TGTGCCAGCAGCTTAGTAAAAGTGGCCGCAGGGGATGGCTACACCTTC. Protein translation: CASSLVKVAAGDGYTF.